This TCR beta chain was sequenced during a study of shared clonotypes between healthy human individuals. Study summary: Per-donor plates numbered three CD4 naive, three CD4 memory, two CD8 naive and one CD8 memory.

About this clone: The antigen remains unidentified. Additional DNA sequences in this sample encode the identical CDR3.

The V gene's germline CDR1 is SGHRS and CDR2 YFSETQ. Trimming cost V 0 bases and J 4 bases; bases outside gene matches: 1. CDR3 size: 15 residues. Whole-study findings and limits: Only blood underwent sampling, and tissue repertoires likely differ.

Only Caucasian adults living in Nashville, Tennessee served as donors. The CD4+ fraction was divided into a CD45RA+ naive subset and a CD45RA-negative memory subset. Profiling relied on immunoSEQ multiplex PCR, and the TCRdb table lists in-frame clones only, not all of them. The sample lists millions of clones, 85% to 95% seen once, with 0.1% to 0.15% in the top ten. The sample comprised naive CD4+ T cells sorted from blood. The subset: CD45RA+ positively selected. The rearrangement links TRBV5-1 to TRBJ2-1, with TRBD2 matching over 10 bases. This TCR derives from a man younger than 35 in good health. As DNA, the CDR3 is TGCGCCAGCAGCTTGGGGACTAGCGGATACAATGAGCAGTTCTTC. Its translation is CASSLGTSGYNEQFF.